The entry below describes one T cell receptor (beta chain). Which antigen it targets is not known. Base qualities are not provided; no much larger clone lies one nucleotide away. This sample is part of a study of T cells after somatic rescue of genetic block (dated by TCRdb to about 2020). Regarding the complete study: What the study looked at was long-term robustness, specifically in a T-cell system that came about through somatic rescue of a genetic block in T-cell development.

V is reduced by 6 bases and J by 2 bases, leaving a spacing of 10 bases between them. The germline V gene (reference sequence) specifies SEHNR as CDR1 and FQNEAQ as CDR2. Measured from the cysteine to the phenylalanine, the CDR3 is 14 residues long. Only CDR3 DNA remains: 42 bases, in frame from the first base. The library was made by the immunoSEQ multiplex PCR assay. What TCRdb holds here is the immuneACCESS table cut down to in-frame rearrangements. Part of the clones is not present; checked against another copy, under half of the missing clones reflect an unresolved V gene, and the others are unexplained. A total of some 90,000 clones appear in this sample, 85% to 90% of them only once. The ten biggest clones cover under 2% of the sample.

Sequencing used peripheral blood mononuclear cells (PBMCs). The V gene is TRBV7-9 and the J gene is TRBJ2-2, with no confident D gene call. The clonotype originates from a young woman. The nucleotides are TGTGCCAGCAGGGACGGTCATAACACCGGGGAGCTGTTTTTT. Its protein is CASRDGHNTGELFF.